This T cell receptor (beta chain) is drawn from a study of response to subunit inactivated influenza vaccine. In TCRdb, the RT-PCR reads were re-called with MiXCR into one record per CDR3 protein. The data hold 150,000 to 200,000 distinct CDR3 sequences, with approximately 12% observed a single time. The CDR3 contains 13 residues. Trimming stripped 7 bases from V and 3 bases from J, with 12 bases between. Germline V gene sequence: CDR1 MNHNY, CDR2 SVGAGI (reference sequence). Study-level points and caveats: The study's authors posited that every seasonal influenza vaccination enlists few new T cells.

This clonotype was detected a few times. The antigen is unknown. The same sample was also studied in work on T cells expressing NK-cell markers. That investigation notes: UMIs were included in TCR beta cDNA generated by 5'RACE template switching. In six donors, dominant NKG2C+ clonotypes were roughly 1.0-8% of CD8+ T cells.

This receptor was identified in a man in his forties or fifties who received an inactivated influenza vaccine. The chain joins TRBV6-6 to TRBJ1-1, with D possibly being TRBD1 (5 bases). Specimen: CD8+ T cells sorted from PBMCs, collected 11 to 12 days after vaccination. In DNA, the CDR3 is TGTGCCAGCACCCCAGGGTGGGACACTGAAGCTTTCTTT. Its protein is CASTPGWDTEAFF.